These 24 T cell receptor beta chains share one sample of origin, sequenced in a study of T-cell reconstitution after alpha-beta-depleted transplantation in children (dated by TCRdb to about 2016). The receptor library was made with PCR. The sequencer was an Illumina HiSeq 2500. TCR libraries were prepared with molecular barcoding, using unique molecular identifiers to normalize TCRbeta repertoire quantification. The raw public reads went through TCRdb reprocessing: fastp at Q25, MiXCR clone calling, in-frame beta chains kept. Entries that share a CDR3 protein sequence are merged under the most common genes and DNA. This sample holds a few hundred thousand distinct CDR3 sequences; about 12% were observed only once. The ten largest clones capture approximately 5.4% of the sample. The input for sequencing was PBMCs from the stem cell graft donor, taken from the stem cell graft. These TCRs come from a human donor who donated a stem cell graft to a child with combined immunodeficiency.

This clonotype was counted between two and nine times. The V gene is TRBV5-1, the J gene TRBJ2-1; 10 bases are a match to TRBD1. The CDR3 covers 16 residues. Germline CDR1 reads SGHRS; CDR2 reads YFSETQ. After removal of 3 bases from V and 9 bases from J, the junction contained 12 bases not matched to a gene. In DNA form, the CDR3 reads TGCGCCAGCAGCTCTATCCGGGACAGGGGCGGAGGTGAGCAGTTCTTC. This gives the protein CASSSIRDRGGGEQFF.

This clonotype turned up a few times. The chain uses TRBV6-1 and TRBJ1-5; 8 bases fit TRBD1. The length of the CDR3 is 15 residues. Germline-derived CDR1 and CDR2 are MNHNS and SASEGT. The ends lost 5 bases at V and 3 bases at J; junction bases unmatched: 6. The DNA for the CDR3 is TGTGCCAGCAGTAGAAACAGGGGGTACAATCAGCCCCAGCATTTT. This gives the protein CASSRNRGYNQPQHF.

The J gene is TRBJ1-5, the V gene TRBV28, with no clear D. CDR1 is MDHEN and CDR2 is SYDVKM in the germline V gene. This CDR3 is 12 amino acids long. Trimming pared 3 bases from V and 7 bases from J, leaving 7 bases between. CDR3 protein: CASSFETQPQHF. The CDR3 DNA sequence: TGTGCCAGCAGTTTTGAGACACAGCCCCAGCATTTT.

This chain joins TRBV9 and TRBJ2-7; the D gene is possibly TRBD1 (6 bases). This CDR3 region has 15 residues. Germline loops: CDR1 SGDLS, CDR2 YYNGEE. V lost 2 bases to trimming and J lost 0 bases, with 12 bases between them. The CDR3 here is CASSVETGSSYEQYF. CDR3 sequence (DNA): TGTGCCAGCAGCGTGGAAACAGGGAGCTCCTACGAGCAGTACTTC. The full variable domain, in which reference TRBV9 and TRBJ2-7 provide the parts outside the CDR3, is DSGVTQTPKHLITATGQRVTLRCSPRSGDLSVYWYQQSLDQGLQFLIQYYNGEERAKGNILERFSAQQFPDLHSELNLSSLELGDSALYFCASSVETGSSYEQYFGPGTRLTVT.

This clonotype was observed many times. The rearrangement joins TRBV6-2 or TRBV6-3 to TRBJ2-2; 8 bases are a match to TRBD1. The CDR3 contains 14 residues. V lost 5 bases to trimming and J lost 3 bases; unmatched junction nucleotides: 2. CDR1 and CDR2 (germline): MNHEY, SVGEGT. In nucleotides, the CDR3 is TGTGCCAGCAGTCTACAGGGGGACACCGGGGAGCTGTTTTTT. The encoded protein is CASSLQGDTGELFF.

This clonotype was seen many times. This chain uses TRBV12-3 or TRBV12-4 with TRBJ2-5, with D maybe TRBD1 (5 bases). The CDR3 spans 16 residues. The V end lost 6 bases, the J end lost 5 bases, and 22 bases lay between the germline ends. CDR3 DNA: TGTGCCAGCAGCCCCGGACGGACACCGGGCAGGGAGACCCAGTACTTC. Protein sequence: CASSPGRTPGRETQYF.

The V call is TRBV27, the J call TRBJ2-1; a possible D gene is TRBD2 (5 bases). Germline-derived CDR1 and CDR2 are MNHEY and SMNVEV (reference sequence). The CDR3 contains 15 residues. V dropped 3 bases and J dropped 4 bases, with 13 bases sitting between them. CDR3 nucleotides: TGTGCCAGCAGTTTTAGCGATCTTTATTACAATGAGCAGTTCTTC. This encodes CASSFSDLYYNEQFF.

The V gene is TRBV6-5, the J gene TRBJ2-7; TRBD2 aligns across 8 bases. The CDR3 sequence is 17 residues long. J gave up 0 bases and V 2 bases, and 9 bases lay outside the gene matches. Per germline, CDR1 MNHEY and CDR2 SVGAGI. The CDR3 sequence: CASSYGVGAGDSYEQYF. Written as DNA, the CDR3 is TGTGCCAGCAGTTACGGGGTAGGAGCGGGAGACTCCTACGAGCAGTACTTC.

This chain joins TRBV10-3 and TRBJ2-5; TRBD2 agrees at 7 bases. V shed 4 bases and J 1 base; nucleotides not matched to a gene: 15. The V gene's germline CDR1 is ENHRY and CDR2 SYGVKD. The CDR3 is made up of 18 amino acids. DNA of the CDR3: TGTGCCATCAGTGCATCCACCGCCTTGGGACTATTCCAAGAGACCCAGTACTTC. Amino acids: CAISASTALGLFQETQYF.

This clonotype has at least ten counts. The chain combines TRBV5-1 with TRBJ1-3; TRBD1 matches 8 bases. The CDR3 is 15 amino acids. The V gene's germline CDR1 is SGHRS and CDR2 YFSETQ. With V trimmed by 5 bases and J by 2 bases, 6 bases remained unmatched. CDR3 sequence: CASRPETGAGNTIYF. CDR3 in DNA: TGCGCCAGCAGACCTGAGACAGGGGCTGGAAACACCATATATTTT.

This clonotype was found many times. The CDR3 loop reads CASSQGFLQGNTGELFF. The CDR3 coding sequence is TGTGCCAGCAGCCAAGGGTTCCTACAGGGGAACACCGGGGAGCTGTTTTTT. The V and J genes are TRBV4-2 and TRBJ2-2, with D perhaps TRBD1 (6 bases). Germline CDR1 is LGHNA and CDR2 is YNFKEQ. V was cut by 1 base and J by 1 base, with 13 bases left in between. The CDR3 consists of 17 residues.

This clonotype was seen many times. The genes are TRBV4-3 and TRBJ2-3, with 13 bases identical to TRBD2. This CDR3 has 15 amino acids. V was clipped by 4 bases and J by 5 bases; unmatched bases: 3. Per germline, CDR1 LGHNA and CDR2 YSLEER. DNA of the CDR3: TGCGCCAGCAGCCCACTAGCGGGGGGGTTAGATACGCAGTATTTT. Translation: CASSPLAGGLDTQYF.

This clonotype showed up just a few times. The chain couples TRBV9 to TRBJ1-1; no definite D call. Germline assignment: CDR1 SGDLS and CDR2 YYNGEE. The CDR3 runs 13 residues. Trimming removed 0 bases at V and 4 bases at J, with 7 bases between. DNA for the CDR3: TGTGCCAGCAGCGTAGGGGCCCTCACTGAAGCTTTCTTT. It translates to CASSVGALTEAFF.

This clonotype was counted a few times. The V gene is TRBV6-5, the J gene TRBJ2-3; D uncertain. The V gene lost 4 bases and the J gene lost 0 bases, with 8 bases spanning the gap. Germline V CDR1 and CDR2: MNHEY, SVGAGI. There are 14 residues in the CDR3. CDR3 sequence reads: CASSSELSTDTQYF. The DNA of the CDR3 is TGTGCCAGCAGTTCCGAACTTAGCACAGATACGCAGTATTTT.

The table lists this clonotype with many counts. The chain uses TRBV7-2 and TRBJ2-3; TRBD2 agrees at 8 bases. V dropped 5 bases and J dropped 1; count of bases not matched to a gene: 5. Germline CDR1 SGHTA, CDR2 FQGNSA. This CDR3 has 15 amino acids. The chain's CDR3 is CASSTSGLGTDTQYF. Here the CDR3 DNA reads TGTGCCAGCAGCACCTCGGGACTAGGCACAGATACGCAGTATTTT.

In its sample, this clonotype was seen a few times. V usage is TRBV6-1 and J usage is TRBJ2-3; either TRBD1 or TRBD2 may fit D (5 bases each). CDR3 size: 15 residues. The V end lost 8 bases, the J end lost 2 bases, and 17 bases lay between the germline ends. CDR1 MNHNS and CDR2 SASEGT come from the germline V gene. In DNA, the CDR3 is TGTGCCAGCCCGGGACGCAGCGTTGACACAGATACGCAGTATTTT. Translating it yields CASPGRSVDTDTQYF.

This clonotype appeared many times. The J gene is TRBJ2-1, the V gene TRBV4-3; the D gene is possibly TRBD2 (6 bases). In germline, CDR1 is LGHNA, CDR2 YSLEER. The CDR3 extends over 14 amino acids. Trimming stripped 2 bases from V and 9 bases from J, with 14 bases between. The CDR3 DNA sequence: TGCGCCAGCAGCCAACTCGCGGGGACGGCTGAGCAGTTCTTC. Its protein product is CASSQLAGTAEQFF.

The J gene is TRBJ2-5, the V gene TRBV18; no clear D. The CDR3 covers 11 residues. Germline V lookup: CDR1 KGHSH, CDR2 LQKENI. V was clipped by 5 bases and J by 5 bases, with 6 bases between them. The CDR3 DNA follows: TGTGCCAGCTCAAGGTTGGAGACCCAGTACTTC. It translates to CASSRLETQYF.

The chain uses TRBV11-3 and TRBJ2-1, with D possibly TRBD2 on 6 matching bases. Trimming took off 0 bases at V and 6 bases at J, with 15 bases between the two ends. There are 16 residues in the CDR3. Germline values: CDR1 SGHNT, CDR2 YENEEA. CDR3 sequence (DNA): TGTGCCAGCAGCTTAGACGCGGACTACCACCTCAATGAGCAGTTCTTC. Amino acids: CASSLDADYHLNEQFF.

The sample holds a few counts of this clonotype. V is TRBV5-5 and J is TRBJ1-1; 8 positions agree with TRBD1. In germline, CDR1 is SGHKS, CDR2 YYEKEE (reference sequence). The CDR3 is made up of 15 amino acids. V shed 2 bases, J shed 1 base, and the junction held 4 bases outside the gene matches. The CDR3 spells CASSFPGGANTEAFF. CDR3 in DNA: TGTGCCAGCAGCTTCCCAGGGGGCGCGAACACTGAAGCTTTCTTT.

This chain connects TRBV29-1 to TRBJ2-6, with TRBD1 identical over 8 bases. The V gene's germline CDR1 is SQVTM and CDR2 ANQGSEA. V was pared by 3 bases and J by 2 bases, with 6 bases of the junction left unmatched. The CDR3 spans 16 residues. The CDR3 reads CSVESGGLTGANVLTF. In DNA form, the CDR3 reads TGCAGCGTTGAGTCAGGGGGCCTTACTGGGGCCAACGTCCTGACTTTC.

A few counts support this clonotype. The CDR3: CASSAGTGDFYNEQFF. In DNA, the CDR3 is TGTGCCAGCAGTGCTGGGACAGGGGATTTTTACAATGAGCAGTTCTTC. The V gene is TRBV6-1, the J gene TRBJ2-1; 10 bases are a match to TRBD1. V lost 4 bases, J lost 4 bases, and 7 bases stayed unmatched. This CDR3 region has 16 residues. The germline V gene encodes CDR1 MNHNS and CDR2 SASEGT.

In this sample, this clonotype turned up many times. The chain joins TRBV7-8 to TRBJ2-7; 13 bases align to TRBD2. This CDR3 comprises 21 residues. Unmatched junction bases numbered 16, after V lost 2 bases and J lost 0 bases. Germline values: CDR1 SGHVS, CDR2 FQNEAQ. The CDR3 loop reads CASSLLLAGGDLIPPSYEQYF. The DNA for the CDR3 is TGTGCCAGCAGCTTATTACTAGCGGGAGGGGACCTGATTCCCCCCTCCTACGAGCAGTACTTC.

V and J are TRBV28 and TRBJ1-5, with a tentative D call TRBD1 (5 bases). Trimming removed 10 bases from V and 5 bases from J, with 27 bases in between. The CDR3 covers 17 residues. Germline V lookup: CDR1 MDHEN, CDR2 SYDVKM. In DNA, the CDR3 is TGTGCCACCCTCCTCCCATGGGGCTCCCGTGTCGATCAGCCCCAGCATTTT. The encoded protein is CATLLPWGSRVDQPQHF.